The next 7 T cell receptor beta chains were all read from a single sample in a study of CD8 T cells in ankylosing spondylitis. TCRdb reprocessed the 5' RACE reads with MiXCR, giving one entry per CDR3 protein. The table lists about 340,000 distinct CDR3 sequences, approximately 22% of them singletons. Sequencing was performed on blood, either unsorted or a sorted T cell fraction (not recorded which). The source of these receptors is a male donor with ankylosing spondylitis or in good health (not recorded which).

This clonotype showed up many times. The V gene is TRBV12-3 or TRBV12-4, the J gene TRBJ1-1; D gene uncertain. The ends were cut back, 3 bases at V and 3 bases at J, with 5 bases in the middle. The CDR3 covers 12 residues. CDR3 region: CASSLVDTEAFF. In DNA form, the CDR3 reads TGTGCCAGCAGTTTGGTGGACACTGAAGCTTTCTTT.

The sample holds many counts of this clonotype. V is TRBV12-3 or TRBV12-4 and J is TRBJ2-7, with D possibly TRBD2 on 6 matching bases. V was cut by 3 bases and J by 3 bases, with 12 bases left in between. The CDR3 is made up of 14 amino acids. CDR3 sequence: CASSLGGVSYEQYF. The CDR3, as DNA: TGTGCCAGCAGTTTGGGGGGAGTCAGCTACGAGCAGTACTTC.

The rearrangement uses TRBV29-1 and TRBJ2-5; D is unclear. CDR1 and CDR2 from the germline V gene are SQVTM and ANQGSEA. The CDR3 is 13 residues long. Trimming removed 4 bases at V and 5 bases at J, with 14 bases between. The CDR3: CSVVLAPSETQYF. The CDR3 DNA sequence: TGCAGCGTTGTCCTTGCGCCTTCGGAGACCCAGTACTTC.

The chain carries TRBV12-3 or TRBV12-4 and TRBJ2-7, with 8 nucleotides matching TRBD2. The CDR3 sequence is 16 residues long. With 5 bases clipped from V and 4 bases from J, the junction kept 13 bases outside the gene matches. The CDR3 is CASSPEGGGYWYEQYF. For the CDR3, the DNA is TGTGCCAGCAGTCCAGAAGGCGGGGGGTATTGGTACGAGCAGTACTTC.

The V and J genes are TRBV29-1 and TRBJ2-2; D assignment may be TRBD1 or TRBD2 (5 bases each). V lost 6 bases to trimming and J lost 7 bases, with 12 bases between them. CDR1 SQVTM and CDR2 ANQGSEA come from the germline V gene. This CDR3 is 12 amino acids long. In DNA, the CDR3 is TGCAGCGTCCCTAGGGACGGCGGGGAGCTGTTTTTT. As protein: CSVPRDGGELFF.

This sequence joins TRBV5-1 and TRBJ2-7; tentative D call: TRBD1 (6 bases). Deletions cut 2 bases from V and 2 bases from J, with 11 bases between. The germline V gene has CDR1 SGHRS and CDR2 YFSETQ. The CDR3 length is 14 residues. The CDR3 sequence is CASSFETGTYEQYF. CDR3 DNA sequence: TGCGCCAGCAGCTTTGAGACAGGAACCTACGAGCAGTACTTC.

This clonotype appeared a few times. The genes are TRBV6-5 and TRBJ2-1; D might be TRBD2 (5 bases). Germline values: CDR1 MNHEY, CDR2 SVGAGI. V was shortened by 2 bases and J by 0 bases, with 20 bases between the two germline ends. This CDR3 spans 19 amino acids. The CDR3 loop is CASSYPDRPSGSSYNEQFF. CDR3 nucleotides: TGTGCCAGCAGTTACCCCGACCGCCCTAGTGGGAGCTCCTACAATGAGCAGTTCTTC.